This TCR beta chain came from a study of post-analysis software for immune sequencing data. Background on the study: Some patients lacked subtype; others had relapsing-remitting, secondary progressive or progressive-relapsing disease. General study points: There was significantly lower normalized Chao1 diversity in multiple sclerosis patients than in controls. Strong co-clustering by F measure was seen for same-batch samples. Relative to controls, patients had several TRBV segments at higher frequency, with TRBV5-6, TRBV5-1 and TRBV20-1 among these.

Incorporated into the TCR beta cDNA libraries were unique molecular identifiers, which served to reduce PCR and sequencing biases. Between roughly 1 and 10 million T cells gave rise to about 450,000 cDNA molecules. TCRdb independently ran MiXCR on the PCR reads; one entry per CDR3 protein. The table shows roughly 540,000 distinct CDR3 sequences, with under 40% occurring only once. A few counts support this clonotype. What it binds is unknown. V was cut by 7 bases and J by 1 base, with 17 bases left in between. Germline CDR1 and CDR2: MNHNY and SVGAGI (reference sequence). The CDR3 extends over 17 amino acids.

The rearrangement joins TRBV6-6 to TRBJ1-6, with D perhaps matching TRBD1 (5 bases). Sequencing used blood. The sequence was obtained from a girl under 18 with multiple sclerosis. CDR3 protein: CASIHSGGRSYNSPLHF. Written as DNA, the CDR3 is TGTGCCAGCATCCATAGCGGGGGTCGGTCCTATAATTCACCCCTCCACTTT.